These 9 T cell receptor beta chains came from one sample sequenced in a study of blood T cell repertoires in COVID-19. The table came from immunoSEQ multiplex PCR; TCRdb's copy has only in-frame clones and leaves some out. The sample comprises 98,000 or so clones, around 90% of which are singletons, and about 4.9% rests with the top ten. The sequencing sample was made of peripheral blood. The receptors derive from a man between 60 and 70 years old with COVID-19, enrolled during active disease.

The chain combines TRBV6-5 with TRBJ1-1; D uncertain. CDR1 is MNHEY, CDR2 SVGAGI, per germline. V gave up 5 bases and J gave up 1 base, with 8 bases separating them. The CDR3 contains 13 residues. CDR3 residues: CASSTAGNTEAFF. DNA for the CDR3: TGTGCCAGCAGTACTGCAGGGAACACTGAAGCTTTCTTT.

In DNA, the CDR3 is TGTGCCAGCAGTGTGACAGGGATGGTCACTGAAGCTTTCTTT. It encodes CASSVTGMVTEAFF. The rearrangement links TRBV27 to TRBJ1-1; TRBD1 aligns across 7 bases. The CDR3 extends over 14 amino acids. Trimming cost V 5 bases and J 4 bases; bases outside gene matches: 7. CDR1 and CDR2 (germline): MNHEY, SMNVEV (reference sequence).

The chain combines TRBV12-3 or TRBV12-4 with TRBJ2-1, with 7 bases identical to TRBD1. V gave up 7 bases and J gave up 5 bases; unmatched junction bases: 5. The CDR3 runs to 13 residues. As DNA, the CDR3 is TGTGCCAGCAAAGGGACAGTCGACAATGAGCAGTTCTTC. Protein product: CASKGTVDNEQFF.

The J gene is TRBJ2-1, the V gene TRBV11-2; D remains unclear. V dropped 4 bases and J dropped 2 bases, with 12 bases sitting between them. The germline gives CDR1 SGHAT, CDR2 FQNNGV. The CDR3 has 15 residues. CDR3 region: CASSSTASPYNEQFF. DNA for the CDR3: TGTGCCAGCAGCTCCACAGCTTCCCCCTACAATGAGCAGTTCTTC. Full variable domain (remainder filled in from reference TRBV11-2 and TRBJ2-1): EAGVAQSPRYKIIEKRQSVAFWCNPISGHATLYWYQQILGQGPKLLIQFQNNGVVDDSQLPKDRFSAERLKGVDSTLKIQPAKLEDSAVYLCASSSTASPYNEQFFGPGTRLTVL.

The V gene is TRBV12-3 or TRBV12-4, the J gene TRBJ1-2, with no clear D. The CDR3 contains 13 residues. V lost 7 bases to trimming and J lost 0 bases, with 9 bases between them. CDR3 residues: CASKPSANYGYTF. Written as DNA, the CDR3 is TGTGCCAGCAAGCCTAGTGCTAACTATGGCTACACCTTC.

This chain links TRBV19 with TRBJ2-1; D remains ambiguous. The CDR3 is 11 residues long. V was cut by 9 bases and J by 9 bases, with 12 bases left in between. CDR1 and CDR2 from the germline V gene are LNHDA and SQIVND (reference sequence). The CDR3 is CASRSRGEQFF. The CDR3 nucleotides are TGTGCCAGCCGCTCTAGAGGTGAGCAGTTCTTC.

The chain links TRBV11-2 to TRBJ2-2, with a possible D match to TRBD1 (5 bases). The CDR3 contains 16 residues. Deletions cut 5 bases from V and 0 bases from J, with 13 bases between. Germline loops: CDR1 SGHAT, CDR2 FQNNGV. This CDR3 is CASSRTQGPNTGELFF. The CDR3 DNA follows: TGTGCCAGCAGCCGAACCCAGGGTCCGAACACCGGGGAGCTGTTTTTT.

V usage is TRBV11-2 and J usage is TRBJ2-1; TRBD2 matches 8 bases. Germline assignment: CDR1 SGHAT and CDR2 FQNNGV. Germline trimming cut 5 bases from V and 3 bases from J; bases unmatched to any gene: 3. CDR3 length equals 14 residues. CDR3 loop: CASSRTSSYNEQFF. The CDR3, as DNA: TGTGCCAGCAGCCGGACTAGCAGCTACAATGAGCAGTTCTTC.

V and J are TRBV19 and TRBJ2-1, with D possibly matching TRBD1 (8 bases). V lost 5 bases and J 6 bases, leaving 14 bases between the germline ends. Germline CDR1 LNHDA, CDR2 SQIVND (reference sequence). This CDR3 comprises 14 residues. The CDR3: CASSPTGGGNEQFF. The CDR3 nucleotides read TGTGCCAGTAGTCCCACAGGGGGGGGCAATGAGCAGTTCTTC.